This TCR beta chain was sequenced in a study of vaccination effects on CD4 cells after COVID-19. Turning to the study itself: Vaccine administered to participants consisted of two doses of either BNT162b2 or mRNA-1273.

Under the ViraFEST assay, PBMC were stimulated with viral peptide pools so that antigen-specific CD4+ T cells expanded. Sequencing was performed afterwards. Isolating CD4+ T cells followed approximately 10 days of culture. Vaccine recipients lacked prior SARS-CoV-2 infection and had negative nucleocapsid antibodies. Approximately 2.2 million PBMC per well received around 9.3 IU/ml IL-2 and around 9.8 ug/ml peptides in culture. This clone was found once. Its antigen is unidentified. TCRdb's copy holds only in-frame clones and misses some; the assay was immunoSEQ multiplex PCR. The data hold about 43,000 clones, with roughly four fifths observed a single time. The length of the CDR3 is 16 residues. Germline CDR1 SGHRS, CDR2 YFSETQ. Germline trimming cut 4 bases from V and 4 bases from J; bases unmatched to any gene: 11. General study points: Convalescent patients were few in the study, and early post-infection timepoints were absent. Infection-derived and vaccine-derived clones contracted markedly late after vaccination.

The origin of this receptor is a human donor who received a COVID-19 vaccine. The rearrangement joins TRBV5-1 to TRBJ2-1, with 7 bases identical to TRBD2. Source: CD4+ T cells from PBMCs cultured with SARS-CoV-2 spike peptides, taken before COVID-19 vaccination. The CDR3 loop reads CASSPAGVIIYNEQFF. The CDR3 nucleotides read TGCGCCAGCAGCCCCGCGGGGGTTATAATATACAATGAGCAGTTCTTC.